This TCR beta chain was documented in a study of cytotoxic CD8 clonotypes in ibrutinib-treated CLL. Study-level background: An average of about 260,000 productive templates and 94,082 productive rearrangements was obtained per sample.

T cells were sequenced at a targeted depth of 1 in 200,000 to 1 in 1 million. Profiled with immunoSEQ multiplex PCR; TCRdb holds only in-frame clones, not every one. The sample consists of approximately 210,000 clones, 72% of them appearing once. Cryopreserved PBMCs supplied 2 to 2.5 micrograms of genomic DNA for TCR beta libraries. Study conclusions and caveats: Different sampling times were used for sustained-remission and progressing patients.

The CDR3 length is 14 residues. Germline loops: CDR1 SGHTA, CDR2 FQGNSA. Trimming removed 2 bases from V and 6 bases from J, with 12 bases in between. Note on this clone: The antigen is not known.

This material consisted of PBMCs, taken after 24 months of ibrutinib treatment. This receptor was taken from a human donor with chronic lymphocytic leukemia. The chain is built from TRBV7-2 and TRBJ2-3; weak D call: TRBD2 (5 bases). The CDR3 nucleotides read TGTGCCAGCAGCTTATCTAGCCCCGGGGATACGCAGTATTTT. It is translated as CASSLSSPGDTQYF. The full variable domain, its missing parts supplied by reference TRBV7-2 and TRBJ2-3, is GAGVSQSPSNKVTEKGKDVELRCDPISGHTALYWYRQSLGQGLEFLIYFQGNSAPDKSGLPSDRFSAERTGGSVSTLTIQRTQQEDSAVYLCASSLSSPGDTQYFGPGTRLTVL.